This T cell receptor beta chain was sequenced during a study of OX40 agonist ivuxolimab in advanced cancers. Looking at the study overall: Each dose-escalation patient presented with hepatocellular carcinoma, melanoma, renal cell or head and neck cancer.

V lost 3 bases to trimming and J lost 10 bases, with 19 bases between them. The germline V gene encodes CDR1 MNHEY and CDR2 SVGAGI. The CDR3 loop spans 16 amino acids. This clone has just one count. Profiling relied on immunoSEQ multiplex PCR, and the TCRdb table lists in-frame clones only, not all of them. Seen here are 50,000 to 60,000 clones, over 65% observed once, and the top ten hold roughly 1.5%. Specimen: CD4+ or CD8+ T cells sorted from blood, collected in a trial of the OX40 agonist ivuxolimab. This TCR came from an adult with an advanced solid tumor such as melanoma, head and neck, liver or kidney cancer. V gene TRBV6-5 combines with J gene TRBJ1-6; D is uncertain. CDR3 bases: TGTGCCAGCAGTTATAATTTCCCGGGGATGGGGTCACCCCTCCACTTT. Translating gives CASSYNFPGMGSPLHF.